This T cell receptor (beta chain) was recorded in a study of response to subunit inactivated influenza vaccine. General observations from the study: That few new T cells are recruited by each seasonal influenza vaccination was the authors' suggestion.

TCRdb reprocessed the RT-PCR reads with MiXCR, giving one entry per CDR3 protein. The sample lists roughly 500,000 distinct CDR3 sequences; 25% were seen once. This clonotype has ten or more counts. Its antigen is unidentified. The CDR3 spans 13 residues. V shed 5 bases and J shed 6 bases, with 14 bases lying between them. V and J are TRBV12-3 or TRBV12-4 and TRBJ2-7; TRBD1 or TRBD2 may be the D gene (5 bases each). The specimen comprised CD4+ T cells sorted from PBMCs, sampled around 5 days after vaccination. The TCR was taken from a man aged 50 to 60 who received an inactivated influenza vaccine. The CDR3 reads CASSRAEGSEQYF. CDR3 DNA: TGTGCCAGCAGTAGGGCAGAGGGGAGCGAGCAGTACTTC.